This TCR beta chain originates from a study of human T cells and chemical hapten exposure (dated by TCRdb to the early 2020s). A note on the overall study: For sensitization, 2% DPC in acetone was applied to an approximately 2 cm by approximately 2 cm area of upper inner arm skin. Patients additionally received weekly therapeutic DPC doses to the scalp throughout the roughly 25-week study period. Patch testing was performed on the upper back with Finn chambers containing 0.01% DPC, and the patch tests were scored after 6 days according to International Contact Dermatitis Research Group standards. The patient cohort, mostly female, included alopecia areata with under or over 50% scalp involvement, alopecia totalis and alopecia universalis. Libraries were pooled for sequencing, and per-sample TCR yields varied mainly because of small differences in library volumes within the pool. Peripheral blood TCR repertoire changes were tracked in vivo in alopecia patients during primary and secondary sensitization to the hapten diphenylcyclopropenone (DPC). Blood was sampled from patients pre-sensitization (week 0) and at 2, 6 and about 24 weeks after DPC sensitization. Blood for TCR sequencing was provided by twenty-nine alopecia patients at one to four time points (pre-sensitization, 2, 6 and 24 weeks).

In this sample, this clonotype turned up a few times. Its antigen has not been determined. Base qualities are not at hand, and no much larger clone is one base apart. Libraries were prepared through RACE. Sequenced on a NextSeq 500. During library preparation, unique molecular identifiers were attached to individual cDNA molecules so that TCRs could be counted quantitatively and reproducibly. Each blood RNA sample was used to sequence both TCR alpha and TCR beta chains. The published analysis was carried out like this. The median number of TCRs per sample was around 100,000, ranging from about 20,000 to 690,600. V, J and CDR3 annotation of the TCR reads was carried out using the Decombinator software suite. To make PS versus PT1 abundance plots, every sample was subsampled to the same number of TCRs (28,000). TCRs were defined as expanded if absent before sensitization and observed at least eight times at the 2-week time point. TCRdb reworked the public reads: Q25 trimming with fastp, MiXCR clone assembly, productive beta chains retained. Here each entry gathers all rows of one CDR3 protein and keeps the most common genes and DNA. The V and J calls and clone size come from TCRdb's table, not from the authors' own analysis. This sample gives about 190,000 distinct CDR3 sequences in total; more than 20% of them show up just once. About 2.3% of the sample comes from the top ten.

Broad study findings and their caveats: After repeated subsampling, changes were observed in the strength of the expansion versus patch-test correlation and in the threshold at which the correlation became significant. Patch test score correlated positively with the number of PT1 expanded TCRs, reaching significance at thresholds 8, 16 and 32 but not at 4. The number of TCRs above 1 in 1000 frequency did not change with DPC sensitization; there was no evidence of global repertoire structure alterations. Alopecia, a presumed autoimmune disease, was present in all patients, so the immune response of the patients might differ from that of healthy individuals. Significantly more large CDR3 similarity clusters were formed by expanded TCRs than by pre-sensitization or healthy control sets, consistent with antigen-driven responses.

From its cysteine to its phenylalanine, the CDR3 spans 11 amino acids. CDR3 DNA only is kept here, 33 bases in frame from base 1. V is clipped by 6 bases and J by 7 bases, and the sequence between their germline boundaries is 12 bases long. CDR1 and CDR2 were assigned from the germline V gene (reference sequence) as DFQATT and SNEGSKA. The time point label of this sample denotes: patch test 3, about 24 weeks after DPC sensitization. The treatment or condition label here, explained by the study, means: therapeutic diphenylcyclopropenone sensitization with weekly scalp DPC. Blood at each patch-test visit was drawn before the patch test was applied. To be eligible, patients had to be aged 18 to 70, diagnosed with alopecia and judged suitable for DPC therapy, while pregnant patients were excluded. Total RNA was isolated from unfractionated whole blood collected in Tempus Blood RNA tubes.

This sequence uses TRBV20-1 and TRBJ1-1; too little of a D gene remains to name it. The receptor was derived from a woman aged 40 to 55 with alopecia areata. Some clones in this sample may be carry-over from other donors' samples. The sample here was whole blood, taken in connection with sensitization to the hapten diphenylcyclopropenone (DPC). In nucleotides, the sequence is TGCAGTGCCCGACGGGCTGATGAAGCTTTCTTT. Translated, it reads CSARRADEAFF.